Sequencing of this TCR beta chain was carried out in a study of cytomegalovirus exposure and HLA in healthy donors. Study-level background: Falling in the Caucasian-associated ancestry cluster were approximately 84% of approximately 400 genotyped donors.

Donors showed nominal health when sampled, although they likely had unrecorded immune exposures. 60 Vbeta and 13 Jbeta primers were used in PCR. Sequencing was performed with immunoSEQ multiplex PCR; in TCRdb, only in-frame clones are kept and a portion is missing. Of 150,000 to 160,000 clones in the sample, 65% to 85% were seen once. The V and J ends lost 1 base and 7 bases, in that order; junction bases with no gene match: 7. In germline, CDR1 is SGHRS, CDR2 YFSETQ. The CDR3 is 15 amino acids. The study's findings and limits: The investigators catalogued 150 or so TCR beta chains as cytomegalovirus-associated.

Concerning this clone itself: Its specificity is unknown.

The V and J genes are TRBV5-1 and TRBJ2-7; 11 bases match TRBD1. The sample was PBMCs. This receptor was identified in a young man in good health and CMV-seronegative. The CDR3: CASSLPGQGAREQYF. DNA of the CDR3: TGCGCCAGCAGCTTGCCCGGACAGGGGGCGAGGGAGCAGTACTTC.